One and the same sample provided the 6 T cell receptor beta chains below, sequenced in a study of shared clonotypes between healthy human individuals. Sequencing was performed with immunoSEQ multiplex PCR; in TCRdb, only in-frame clones are kept and a portion is missing. The sample has over 2 million clones, 85% to 95% seen once; the top ten hold around 0.35%. The sequenced sample was naive CD4+ T cells from PBMCs. Subset denoted: CD45RA+ positively selected. These TCRs come from a man younger than 30 in good health. Some clones in this sample may be carry-over from other donors' samples.

The V and J genes are TRBV19 and TRBJ1-5, with 7 bases aligning to TRBD1. CDR1 is LNHDA and CDR2 is SQIVND in the germline V gene (reference sequence). The CDR3 totals 13 residues. V was clipped by 7 bases and J by 6 bases; unmatched bases: 6. The CDR3 DNA sequence: TGTGCCAGTACCAGACAGGGAGGTCAGCCCCAGCATTTT. Its protein product is CASTRQGGQPQHF.

This chain joins TRBV2 and TRBJ2-3; TRBD1 agrees at 10 bases. Germline-derived CDR1 and CDR2 are SNHLY and FYNNEI. The CDR3 loop spans 16 amino acids. With 5 bases clipped from V and 7 bases from J, the junction kept 12 bases outside the gene matches. In DNA form, the CDR3 reads TGTGCCAGCAGTCCCAGAGCGGGACAGGGGTCACATACGCAGTATTTT. It codes for CASSPRAGQGSHTQYF.

For this clone: A junction boundary mismatches the germline segment, possibly from a read error. This sequence joins TRBV5-6 and TRBJ1-2, with 9 bases matching TRBD1. Germline values: CDR1 SGHDT, CDR2 YYEEEE. The CDR3 length is 18 residues. CDR3 nucleotides: TGTGCCAGCAGTTTGGTTTCCCGGGCCGGGACAGGGAGTCGCGGCTACACCTTC. Translating it yields CASSLVSRAGTGSRGYTF.

The CDR3 reads CASRTSGRGTGELFF. The CDR3 DNA sequence: TGTGCCAGTAGAACTAGCGGGAGGGGCACCGGGGAGCTGTTTTTT. The rearrangement links TRBV19 to TRBJ2-2, with 13 bases that match TRBD2. This CDR3 has 15 residues. V dropped 6 bases and J dropped 4; count of bases not matched to a gene: 2. CDR1 is LNHDA and CDR2 is SQIVND in the germline V gene (reference sequence).

J is TRBJ2-4 and V is TRBV18; no clear D gene. Between the trimmed V and J ends, which lost 2 bases and 0 bases, there was a span of 8 bases. This CDR3 contains 15 residues. Germline loops: CDR1 KGHSH, CDR2 LQKENI. CDR3 amino acids: CASSPNRVAKNIQYF. As DNA, the CDR3 is TGTGCCAGCTCACCAAACAGAGTAGCCAAAAACATTCAGTACTTC.

This clone occurred once. The V gene is TRBV2, the J gene TRBJ2-2; TRBD1 matches 11 bases. CDR3 length equals 15 residues. CDR1 is SNHLY, CDR2 FYNNEI, per germline. V was pared by 9 bases and J by 6 bases, with 9 bases of the junction left unmatched. The CDR3 loop is CASRAGTGGAGELFF. In DNA, the CDR3 is TGTGCCAGTCGCGCCGGGACAGGGGGGGCCGGGGAGCTGTTTTTT. Supplemented by reference TRBV2 and TRBJ2-2, the full variable domain reads EPEVTQTPSHQVTQMGQEVILRCVPISNHLYFYWYRQILGQKVEFLVSFYNNEISEKSEIFDDQFSVERPDGSNFTLKIRSTKLEDSAMYFCASRAGTGGAGELFFGEGSRLTVL.